This entry describes one T cell receptor beta chain. TCRdb's copy holds only in-frame clones and misses some; the assay was immunoSEQ multiplex PCR. This sample has tens of thousands of clones, with roughly 92% found just once. The sample belongs to a study of technical replicates of blood from a handful of donors. V lost 5 bases to trimming and J lost 3 bases, with 8 bases between them. The length of the CDR3 is 12 residues. CDR1 is PRHDT and CDR2 is FYEKMQ in the germline V gene (reference sequence). Sequencing was done on a sample of T cells isolated from PBMCs. The source of this sequence is a human donor in good health. The chain has TRBV13 and TRBJ2-7; D unresolved. The CDR3 reads CASSPSDYEQYF. CDR3 bases: TGTGCCAGCAGCCCGAGTGACTACGAGCAGTACTTC.